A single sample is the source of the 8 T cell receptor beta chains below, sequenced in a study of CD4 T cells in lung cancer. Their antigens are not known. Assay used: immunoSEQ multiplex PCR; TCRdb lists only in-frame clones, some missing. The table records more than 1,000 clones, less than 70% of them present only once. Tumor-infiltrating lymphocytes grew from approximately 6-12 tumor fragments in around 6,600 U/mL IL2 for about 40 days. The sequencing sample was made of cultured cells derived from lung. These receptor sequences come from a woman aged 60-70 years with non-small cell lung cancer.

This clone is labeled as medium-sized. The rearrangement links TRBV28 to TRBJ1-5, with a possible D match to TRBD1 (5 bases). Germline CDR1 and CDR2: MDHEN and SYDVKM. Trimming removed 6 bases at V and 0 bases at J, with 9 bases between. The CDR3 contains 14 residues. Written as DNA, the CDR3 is TGTGCCAGCAGGTCAGGGTATAGCAATCAGCCCCAGCATTTT. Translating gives CASRSGYSNQPQHF.

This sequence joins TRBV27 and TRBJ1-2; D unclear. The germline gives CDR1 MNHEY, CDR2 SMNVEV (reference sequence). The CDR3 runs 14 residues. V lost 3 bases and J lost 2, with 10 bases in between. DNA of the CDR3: TGTGCCAGCAGTTTGAGGTGGATGAACTATGGCTACACCTTC. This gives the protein CASSLRWMNYGYTF.

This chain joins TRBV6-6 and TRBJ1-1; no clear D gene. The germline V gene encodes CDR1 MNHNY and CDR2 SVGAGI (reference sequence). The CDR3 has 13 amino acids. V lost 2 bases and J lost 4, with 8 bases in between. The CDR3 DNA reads TGTGCCAGCAGTTACACGGAGGCCACTGAAGCTTTCTTT. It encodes CASSYTEATEAFF.

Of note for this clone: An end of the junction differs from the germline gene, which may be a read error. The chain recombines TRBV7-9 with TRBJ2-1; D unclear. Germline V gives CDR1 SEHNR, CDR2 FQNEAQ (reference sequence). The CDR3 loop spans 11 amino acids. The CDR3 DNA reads TGTGCCAGCAGCTCCGACAATGAGCAGTTCTTC. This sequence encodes CASSSDNEQFF. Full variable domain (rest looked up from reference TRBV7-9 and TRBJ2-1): DTGVSQNPRHKITKRGQNVTFRCDPISEHNRLYWYRQTLGQGPEFLTYFQNEAQLEKSRLLSDRFSAERPKGSFSTLEIQRTEQGDSAMYLCASSSDNEQFFGPGTRLTVL.

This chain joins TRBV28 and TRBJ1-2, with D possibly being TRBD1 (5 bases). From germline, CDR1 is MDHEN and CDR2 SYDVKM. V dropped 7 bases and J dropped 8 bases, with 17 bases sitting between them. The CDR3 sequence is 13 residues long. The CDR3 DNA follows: TGTGCCAGCACCCCGACAGACGGCCACGGCTACACCTTC. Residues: CASTPTDGHGYTF.

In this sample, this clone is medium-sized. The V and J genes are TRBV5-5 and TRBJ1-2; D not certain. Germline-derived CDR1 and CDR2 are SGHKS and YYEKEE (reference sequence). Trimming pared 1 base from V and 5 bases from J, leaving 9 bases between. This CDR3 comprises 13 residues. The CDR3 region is CASSLSDNYGYTF. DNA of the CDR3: TGTGCCAGCAGCTTGAGCGACAATTATGGCTACACCTTC.

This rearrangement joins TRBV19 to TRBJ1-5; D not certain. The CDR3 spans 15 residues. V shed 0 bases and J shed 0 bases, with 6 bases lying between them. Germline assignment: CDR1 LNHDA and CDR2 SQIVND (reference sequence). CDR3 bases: TGTGCCAGTAGTATAGAGGGTTATAGCAATCAGCCCCAGCATTTT. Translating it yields CASSIEGYSNQPQHF.

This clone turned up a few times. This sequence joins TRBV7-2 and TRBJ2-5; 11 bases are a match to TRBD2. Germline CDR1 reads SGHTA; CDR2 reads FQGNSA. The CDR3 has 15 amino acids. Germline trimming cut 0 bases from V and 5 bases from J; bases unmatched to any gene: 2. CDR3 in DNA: TGTGCCAGCAGCTTAGCACTAGCGGGGGTGGAGACCCAGTACTTC. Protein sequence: CASSLALAGVETQYF.